The source of this T cell receptor beta chain is a study of blood T cell repertoires in COVID-19. Study-wide context: The United States, Italy and Spain supplied acute and convalescent COVID-19 samples.

Participant reports of clinical history set cohort assignment. CDR1 and CDR2 (germline): SGHVS, FQNEAQ. V lost 5 bases and J lost 1, with 13 bases in between. The CDR3 is made up of 15 amino acids. The assay was immunoSEQ multiplex PCR, and TCRdb's table has in-frame clones only and misses some. The top ten clones hold just over 2.5% of a sample with around 200,000 clones, about nine tenths of them seen once. The rearrangement uses TRBV7-8 and TRBJ2-3, with a tentative D call TRBD1 (6 bases). The source material was PBMCs or T cells enriched from blood (not recorded which). This sequence was found in a woman aged 25 to 39 who had recovered from COVID-19. CDR3 DNA: TGTGCCAGCAGCCTTAGCAGGGGCGGCACAGATACGCAGTATTTT. Protein: CASSLSRGGTDTQYF.